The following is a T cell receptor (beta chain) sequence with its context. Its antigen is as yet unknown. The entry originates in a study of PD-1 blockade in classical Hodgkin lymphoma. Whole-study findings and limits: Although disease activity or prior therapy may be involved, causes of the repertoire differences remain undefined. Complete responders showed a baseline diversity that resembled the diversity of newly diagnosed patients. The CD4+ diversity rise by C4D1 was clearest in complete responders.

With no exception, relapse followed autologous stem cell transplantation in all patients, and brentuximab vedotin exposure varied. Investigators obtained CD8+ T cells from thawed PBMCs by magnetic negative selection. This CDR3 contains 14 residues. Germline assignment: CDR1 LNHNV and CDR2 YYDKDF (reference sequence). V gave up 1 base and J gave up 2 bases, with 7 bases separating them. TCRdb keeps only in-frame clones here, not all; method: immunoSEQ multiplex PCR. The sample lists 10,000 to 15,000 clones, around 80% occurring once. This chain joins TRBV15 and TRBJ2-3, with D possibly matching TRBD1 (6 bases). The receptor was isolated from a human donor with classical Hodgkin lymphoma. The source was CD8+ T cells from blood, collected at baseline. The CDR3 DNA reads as TGTGCCACCAGCAGAGCAGGGGACACAGATACGCAGTATTTT. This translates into CATSRAGDTDTQYF. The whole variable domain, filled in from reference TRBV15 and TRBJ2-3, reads DAMVIQNPRYQVTQFGKPVTLSCSQTLNHNVMYWYQQKSSQAPKLLFHYYDKDFNNEADTPDNFQSRRPNTSFCFLDIRSPGLGDTAMYLCATSRAGDTDTQYFGPGTRLTVL.